This T cell receptor beta chain is from a study of blood T cell repertoires in COVID-19. In the study overall: Collection of acute and convalescent COVID-19 samples took place in the United States, Italy and Spain. T cells, B-cell-depleted T cells, or PBMCs provided the cDNA or gDNA that served as material.

In the authors' workflow: Amplification of reference gene primers provided the estimated nucleated cell counts. Sequencing used immunoSEQ multiplex PCR; TCRdb keeps in-frame clones, though not all of them. V and J calls and clone size are given by that table; D and trimming were obtained from the DNA. The profile shows about 240,000 clones, approximately 78% of them singletons. The sequence was obtained from a woman aged 60-75 years with active or convalescent COVID-19. Sequencing used peripheral blood.

CDR3 residues: CSVAGHSGETQYF. The CDR3 DNA sequence: TGCAGCGTCGCCGGACATTCTGGGGAGACCCAGTACTTC. The rearrangement links TRBV29-1 to TRBJ2-5; D perhaps matches TRBD1 (5 bases). V was pared by 6 bases and J by 5 bases, with 16 bases between. The length of the CDR3 is 13 residues. Germline-derived CDR1 and CDR2 are SQVTM and ANQGSEA. Filled out from reference TRBV29-1 and TRBJ2-5, the complete variable domain reads SAVISQKPSRDICQRGTSLTIQCQVDSQVTMMFWYRQQPGQSLTLIATANQGSEATYESGFVIDKFPISRPNLTFSTLTVSNMSPEDSSIYLCSVAGHSGETQYFGPGTRLLVL.